These 3 T cell receptor beta chains originate from one sample sequenced in a study of blood T cell repertoires in COVID-19. Assay used: immunoSEQ multiplex PCR; TCRdb lists only in-frame clones, some missing. In the table there are about 200,000 clones, roughly 90% of which are singletons. Sequencing used PBMCs or T cells enriched from blood (not recorded which). The source is a woman in her late teens or twenties who had recovered from COVID-19.

The chain is built from TRBV10-3 and TRBJ2-7, with D perhaps matching TRBD2 (5 bases). Trimming pared 10 bases from V and 6 bases from J, leaving 22 bases between. The CDR3 contains 14 residues. Germline lookup yields CDR1 ENHRY and CDR2 SYGVKD. The CDR3 loop reads CATNPQYGLSEQYF. CDR3 bases: TGTGCCACAAACCCCCAATATGGACTCTCCGAGCAGTACTTC.

V usage is TRBV2 and J usage is TRBJ2-7; 8 positions agree with TRBD1. The length of the CDR3 is 13 residues. J lost 4 bases, V lost 5 bases, and 4 bases had no gene match. Germline assignment: CDR1 SNHLY and CDR2 FYNNEI. This chain's CDR3 is CASSRTGLYEQYF. The CDR3 DNA is TGTGCCAGCAGTAGGACAGGGCTTTACGAGCAGTACTTC.

The CDR3 DNA reads as TGTGCCAGCAGCTTAGGACTAGCGGGGGAGTCCGGGGAGCTGTTTTTT. Translating gives CASSLGLAGESGELFF. The chain links TRBV7-9 to TRBJ2-2, with TRBD2 matching over 12 bases. With V trimmed by 1 base and J by 6 bases, 3 bases remained unmatched. The CDR3 has 16 residues. Germline V lookup: CDR1 SEHNR, CDR2 FQNEAQ (reference sequence).